The 24 T cell receptor beta chains given below trace back to one sample, sequenced in a study of blood T cell repertoires in COVID-19. Data came from immunoSEQ multiplex PCR; TCRdb stores just in-frame clones and leaves some out. Seen here are about 200,000 clones, roughly nine tenths observed once, and the top ten hold about 2%. Sequences were obtained from peripheral blood. The receptors originated from a woman between 45 and 60 years old with acute or convalescent COVID-19.

This clone appeared a single time. CDR3 in amino acids: CASSSTSGGGITDTQYF. For the CDR3, the DNA is TGCGCCAGCAGCTCGACTAGCGGGGGCGGAATCACAGATACGCAGTATTTT. The chain carries TRBV5-1 and TRBJ2-3; 12 bases are shared with TRBD2. Germline V gene lookup returns CDR1 SGHRS and CDR2 YFSETQ. After removal of 3 bases from V and 2 bases from J, the junction contained 7 bases not matched to a gene. This CDR3 has 17 amino acids.

A single count supports this clone. This sequence joins TRBV19 and TRBJ1-1; no definite D call. Trimming cost V 8 bases and J 2 bases, with 15 bases left between them. The CDR3 extends over 14 amino acids. CDR1 and CDR2 (germline): LNHDA, SQIVND (reference sequence). The CDR3 coding sequence is TGTGCCAGTGGGGTAACAGCGGTAAACACTGAAGCTTTCTTT. Protein sequence: CASGVTAVNTEAFF. The full variable domain, completed using reference TRBV19 and TRBJ1-1, is DGGITQSPKYLFRKEGQNVTLSCEQNLNHDAMYWYRQDPGQGLRLIYYSQIVNDFQKGDIAEGYSVSREKKESFPLTVTSAQKNPTAFYLCASGVTAVNTEAFFGQGTRLTVV.

J is TRBJ2-7 and V is TRBV27; 11 bases fit TRBD2. Germline loops: CDR1 MNHEY, CDR2 SMNVEV (reference sequence). The J segment lost 6 bases and the V segment lost 3 bases, leaving 4 bases of the junction unmatched. The CDR3 is 14 residues long. CDR3 region: CASSFSGRAGEQYF. The CDR3 nucleotides are TGTGCCAGCAGTTTTAGCGGGAGGGCCGGCGAGCAGTACTTC.

In regard to this clone: Other DNA sequences within the sample encode an identical CDR3. The rearrangement links TRBV5-1 to TRBJ1-2; 8 bases map to TRBD1. J was trimmed by 2 bases and V by 0 bases; bases with no gene match: 3. Germline V gene sequence: CDR1 SGHRS, CDR2 YFSETQ. This CDR3 has 15 residues. For the CDR3, the DNA is TGCGCCAGCAGCTTGGCCCCAGGGGGCAACTATGGCTACACCTTC. This gives the protein CASSLAPGGNYGYTF.

The gene calls are TRBV5-6 and TRBJ2-3; TRBD2 matches 8 bases. The germline gives CDR1 SGHDT, CDR2 YYEEEE. V dropped 0 bases and J dropped 4; count of bases not matched to a gene: 7. This CDR3 has 16 residues. The CDR3 protein is CASSLGASGSADTQYF. For the CDR3, the DNA is TGTGCCAGCAGCTTGGGTGCTAGCGGGTCTGCAGATACGCAGTATTTT. The full variable domain, its missing parts supplied by reference TRBV5-6 and TRBJ2-3, is DAGVTQSPTHLIKTRGQQVTLRCSPKSGHDTVSWYQQALGQGPQFIFQYYEEEERQRGNFPDRFSGHQFPNYSSELNVNALLLGDSALYLCASSLGASGSADTQYFGPGTRLTVL.

CDR3 nucleotides: TGTGCCAGCAGCTTCGGGACTAGCAGATACAATGAGCAGTTCTTC. Translation gives CASSFGTSRYNEQFF. The chain has TRBV5-4 and TRBJ2-1, with 9 bases matching TRBD2. Germline CDR1 SGHNT, CDR2 YYREEE (reference sequence). The J segment lost 4 bases and the V segment lost 2 bases, leaving 4 bases of the junction unmatched. The CDR3 has 15 residues.

The genes are TRBV5-1 and TRBJ1-2; 9 positions match TRBD1. CDR1 is SGHRS and CDR2 is YFSETQ in the germline V gene. The CDR3 is 19 amino acids. V dropped 0 bases and J dropped 4; count of bases not matched to a gene: 16. CDR3 sequence (DNA): TGCGCCAGCAGCTTGGAAGTACGCACAGGGGGCGCGGATAGCTATGGCTACACCTTC. This translates into CASSLEVRTGGADSYGYTF.

The gene calls are TRBV19 and TRBJ1-5; 10 bases agree with TRBD1. The CDR3 has 15 amino acids. The V gene's germline CDR1 is LNHDA and CDR2 SQIVND (reference sequence). With 5 bases clipped from V and 5 bases from J, the junction kept 6 bases outside the gene matches. The CDR3 reads CASSLTGGTDQPQHF. DNA of the CDR3: TGTGCCAGTAGTCTGACAGGGGGCACCGATCAGCCCCAGCATTTT.

The chain couples TRBV11-3 to TRBJ2-7; 7 nucleotides agree with TRBD1. Germline values: CDR1 SGHNT, CDR2 YENEEA. The CDR3 totals 15 residues. Unmatched junction bases numbered 7, after V lost 3 bases and J lost 2 bases. As DNA, the CDR3 is TGTGCCAGCAGCTTTCTTAGGACAGGCCCCTACGAGCAGTACTTC. The encoded protein is CASSFLRTGPYEQYF.

V and J are TRBV11-2 and TRBJ2-7; 8 bases map to TRBD1. CDR3 length: 13 amino acids. J gave up 2 bases and V 4 bases, and 1 base lay outside the gene matches. Germline CDR1 is SGHAT and CDR2 is FQNNGV. The CDR3: CASSSTGAYEQYF. CDR3 nucleotide sequence: TGTGCCAGCAGCTCGACAGGGGCCTACGAGCAGTACTTC. Filled out from reference TRBV11-2 and TRBJ2-7, the complete variable domain reads EAGVAQSPRYKIIEKRQSVAFWCNPISGHATLYWYQQILGQGPKLLIQFQNNGVVDDSQLPKDRFSAERLKGVDSTLKIQPAKLEDSAVYLCASSSTGAYEQYFGPGTRLTVT.

This chain joins TRBV3-1 (or the pseudogene TRBV3-2) and TRBJ2-3; 13 nucleotides match TRBD2. The CDR3 runs to 17 residues. CDR1 and CDR2 (germline): LGHDT, YNNKEL (reference sequence). V shed 3 bases, J shed 6 bases, and the junction held 9 bases outside the gene matches. CDR3 nucleotides: TGTGCCAGCAGCCATGACAGACTAGCGGGGGGCTTGGATACGCAGTATTTT. Amino acids: CASSHDRLAGGLDTQYF.

The rearrangement links TRBV19 to TRBJ1-1; D ambiguous. This CDR3 spans 15 amino acids. The V and J ends lost 4 bases and 6 bases respectively, with 18 bases between them. The germline gives CDR1 LNHDA, CDR2 SQIVND (reference sequence). CDR3 DNA: TGTGCCAGTAGTAGCTCGACAAGGCTTCCGTCTGAAGCTTTCTTT. Protein sequence: CASSSSTRLPSEAFF.

This chain uses TRBV10-1 with TRBJ2-2; a weak D match, TRBD2 (7 bases). Germline CDR1 and CDR2: WNHNN and SYGVQD (reference sequence). This CDR3 comprises 14 residues. The ends were cut back, 8 bases at V and 3 bases at J, with 13 bases in the middle. CDR3 DNA sequence: TGCGCCAGCCACCCGGGGGGCGACACCGGGGAGCTGTTTTTT. Translation gives CASHPGGDTGELFF.

This clone has just one count. The chain couples TRBV19 to TRBJ1-1, with D perhaps matching TRBD1 (6 bases). The CDR3 runs 14 residues. The V and J ends lost 7 bases and 6 bases respectively, with 18 bases between them. The germline V gene has CDR1 LNHDA and CDR2 SQIVND (reference sequence). Written as DNA, the CDR3 is TGTGCCAGTACCTACCTGGGGGCTTACGCTGAAGCTTTCTTT. Residues: CASTYLGAYAEAFF.

The chain combines TRBV5-1 with TRBJ2-2; tentative D call: TRBD2 (6 bases). V was shortened by 4 bases and J by 4 bases, with 14 bases between the two germline ends. This CDR3 region has 15 residues. Germline CDR1 and CDR2: SGHRS and YFSETQ. CDR3 DNA sequence: TGCGCCAGCAGCCGAGACTTGGGAGGCACCGGGGAGCTGTTTTTT. This translates into CASSRDLGGTGELFF. The complete variable domain, with remaining parts taken from reference TRBV5-1 and TRBJ2-2, reads KAGVTQTPRYLIKTRGQQVTLSCSPISGHRSVSWYQQTPGQGLQFLFEYFSETQRNKGNFPGRFSGRQFSNSRSEMNVSTLELGDSALYLCASSRDLGGTGELFFGEGSRLTVL.

The rearrangement links TRBV5-6 to TRBJ2-2; the D gene is possibly TRBD2 (6 bases). Germline V gene sequence: CDR1 SGHDT, CDR2 YYEEEE. CDR3 length equals 15 residues. Trimming shortened V by 3 bases and J by 1 base, and 10 bases separated the two germline ends. The chain's CDR3 is CASSWGDLNTGELFF. In DNA, the CDR3 is TGTGCCAGCAGCTGGGGGGACTTGAACACCGGGGAGCTGTTTTTT. The full variable domain, in which reference TRBV5-6 and TRBJ2-2 provide the parts outside the CDR3, is DAGVTQSPTHLIKTRGQQVTLRCSPKSGHDTVSWYQQALGQGPQFIFQYYEEEERQRGNFPDRFSGHQFPNYSSELNVNALLLGDSALYLCASSWGDLNTGELFFGEGSRLTVL.

Concerning this clone itself: Other DNA variants within this sample encode the same CDR3. The chain joins TRBV27 to TRBJ2-7; D gene uncertain. Per germline, CDR1 MNHEY and CDR2 SMNVEV (reference sequence). The CDR3 contains 13 residues. The V end lost 2 bases, the J end lost 0 bases, and 5 bases lay between the germline ends. The CDR3 DNA is TGTGCCAGCAGTTTAAGCGCCTCCTACGAGCAGTACTTC. The encoded protein is CASSLSASYEQYF.

CDR3 amino acids: CASSEARYTGELFF. The CDR3 DNA sequence: TGTGCCAGCAGTGAAGCGAGGTACACCGGGGAGCTGTTTTTT. The V gene is TRBV6-1, the J gene TRBJ2-2, with D hard to call. CDR3 size: 14 residues. The germline gives CDR1 MNHNS, CDR2 SASEGT. Trimming removed 0 bases from V and 3 bases from J, with 5 bases in between.

This rearrangement joins TRBV5-4 to TRBJ2-1; 8 bases are shared with TRBD1. V was clipped by 0 bases and J by 7 bases; unmatched bases: 6. Germline CDR1 and CDR2: SGHNT and YYREEE (reference sequence). The CDR3 runs 15 residues. CDR3 DNA sequence: TGTGCCAGCAGCTTGGTAGGACAGGGTAGAAATGAGCAGTTCTTC. Its protein is CASSLVGQGRNEQFF.

This clone was seen just once. This rearrangement joins TRBV6-6 to TRBJ2-6; D is unclear. The ends were cut back, 0 bases at V and 0 bases at J, with 6 bases in the middle. The CDR3 has 16 residues. Germline V gene sequence: CDR1 MNHNY, CDR2 SVGAGI (reference sequence). The CDR3 sequence is CASSYSRSSGANVLTF. The CDR3, as DNA: TGTGCCAGCAGTTACTCGCGGTCCTCTGGGGCCAACGTCCTGACTTTC.

The chain carries TRBV13 and TRBJ2-7; no clear D. The CDR3 spans 11 residues. Deletions cut 5 bases from V and 2 bases from J, with 4 bases between. Germline loops: CDR1 PRHDT, CDR2 FYEKMQ (reference sequence). CDR3: CASSPTYEQYF. CDR3 DNA: TGTGCCAGCAGCCCCACCTACGAGCAGTACTTC.

This clone has only a few counts. The chain links TRBV6-2 or TRBV6-3 to TRBJ2-2, with D uncertain. There are 13 residues in the CDR3. The germline gives CDR1 MNHEY, CDR2 SVGEGT. V was trimmed by 6 bases and J by 7 bases, leaving 12 bases between them. The CDR3 spells CASSATVNGELFF. As DNA, the CDR3 is TGTGCCAGCAGCGCTACGGTGAACGGGGAGCTGTTTTTT.

DNA for the CDR3: TGTGCCAGTAGTATATACGGACAGGGGGCCTCCTACGAGCAGTACTTC. Translation gives CASSIYGQGASYEQYF. V gene TRBV19 combines with J gene TRBJ2-7; 11 bases match TRBD1. This CDR3 contains 16 residues. Germline loops: CDR1 LNHDA, CDR2 SQIVND (reference sequence). Trimming cost V 2 bases and J 0 bases; bases outside gene matches: 3.

The rearrangement links TRBV5-1 to TRBJ1-1, with TRBD1 matching over 8 bases. CDR1 SGHRS and CDR2 YFSETQ come from the germline V gene. CDR3 length: 15 residues. Trimming removed 0 bases from V and 3 bases from J; junction bases left unmatched: 4. The CDR3 region has the DNA TGCGCCAGCAGCTTGGGGACAGGGTCCGACACTGAAGCTTTCTTT. Translated: CASSLGTGSDTEAFF. The whole variable domain, filled in from reference TRBV5-1 and TRBJ1-1, reads KAGVTQTPRYLIKTRGQQVTLSCSPISGHRSVSWYQQTPGQGLQFLFEYFSETQRNKGNFPGRFSGRQFSNSRSEMNVSTLELGDSALYLCASSLGTGSDTEAFFGQGTRLTVV.